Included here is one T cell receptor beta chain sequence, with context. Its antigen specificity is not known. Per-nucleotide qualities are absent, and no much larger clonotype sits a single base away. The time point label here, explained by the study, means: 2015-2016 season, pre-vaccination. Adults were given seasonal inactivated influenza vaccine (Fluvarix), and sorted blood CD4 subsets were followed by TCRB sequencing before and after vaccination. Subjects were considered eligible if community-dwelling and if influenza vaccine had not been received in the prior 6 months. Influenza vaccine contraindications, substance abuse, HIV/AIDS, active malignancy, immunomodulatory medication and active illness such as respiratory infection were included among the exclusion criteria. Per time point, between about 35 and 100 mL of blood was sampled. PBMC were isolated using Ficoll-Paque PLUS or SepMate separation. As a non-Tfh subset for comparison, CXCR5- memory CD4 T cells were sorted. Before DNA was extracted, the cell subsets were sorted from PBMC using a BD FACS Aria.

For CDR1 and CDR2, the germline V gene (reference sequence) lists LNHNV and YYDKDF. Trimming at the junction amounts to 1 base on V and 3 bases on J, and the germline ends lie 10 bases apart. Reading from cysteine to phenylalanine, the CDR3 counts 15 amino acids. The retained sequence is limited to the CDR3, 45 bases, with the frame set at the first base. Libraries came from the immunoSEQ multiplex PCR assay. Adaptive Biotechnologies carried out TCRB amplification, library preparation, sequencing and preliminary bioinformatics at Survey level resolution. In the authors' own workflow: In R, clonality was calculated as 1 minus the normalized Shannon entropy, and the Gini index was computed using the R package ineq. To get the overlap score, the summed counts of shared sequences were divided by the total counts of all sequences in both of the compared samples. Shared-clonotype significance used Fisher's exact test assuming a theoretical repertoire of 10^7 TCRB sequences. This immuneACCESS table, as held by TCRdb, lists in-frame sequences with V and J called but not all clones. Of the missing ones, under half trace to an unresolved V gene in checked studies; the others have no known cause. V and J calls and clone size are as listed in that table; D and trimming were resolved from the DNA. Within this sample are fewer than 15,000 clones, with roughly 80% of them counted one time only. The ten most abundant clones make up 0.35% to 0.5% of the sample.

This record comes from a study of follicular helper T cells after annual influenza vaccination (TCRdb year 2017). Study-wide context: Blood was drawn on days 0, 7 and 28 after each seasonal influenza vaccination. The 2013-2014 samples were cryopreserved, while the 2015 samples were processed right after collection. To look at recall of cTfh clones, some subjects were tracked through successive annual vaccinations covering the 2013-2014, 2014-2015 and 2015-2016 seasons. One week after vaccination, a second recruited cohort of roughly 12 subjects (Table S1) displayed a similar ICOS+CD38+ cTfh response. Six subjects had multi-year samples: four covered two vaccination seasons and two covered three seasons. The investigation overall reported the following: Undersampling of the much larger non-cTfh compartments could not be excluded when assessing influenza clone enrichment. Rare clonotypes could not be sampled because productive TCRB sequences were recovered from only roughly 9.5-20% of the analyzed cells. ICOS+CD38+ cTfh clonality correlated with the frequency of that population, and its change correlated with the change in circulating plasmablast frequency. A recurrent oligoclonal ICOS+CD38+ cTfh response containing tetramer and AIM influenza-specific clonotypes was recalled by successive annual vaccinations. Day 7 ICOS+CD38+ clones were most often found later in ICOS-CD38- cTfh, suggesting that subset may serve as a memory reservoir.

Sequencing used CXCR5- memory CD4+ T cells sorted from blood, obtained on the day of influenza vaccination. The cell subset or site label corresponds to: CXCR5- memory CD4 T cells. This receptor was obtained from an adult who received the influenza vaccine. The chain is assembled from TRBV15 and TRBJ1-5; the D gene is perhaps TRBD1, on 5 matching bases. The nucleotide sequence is TGTGCCACCAGCAGAGTATTGACAGACAATCAGCCCCAGCATTTT. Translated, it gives CATSRVLTDNQPQHF.